A single sample is the source of the 18 T cell receptor beta chains below, sequenced in a study of blood T cell repertoires in COVID-19. TCRdb keeps only in-frame clones here, not all; method: immunoSEQ multiplex PCR. This table has approximately 130,000 clones, around 90% appearing once. Sequencing was done on a sample of peripheral blood. The origin of the receptors is a human donor in a cohort sampled during active COVID-19.

This sequence joins TRBV7-9 and TRBJ2-7; 8 bases match TRBD1. The V segment lost 4 bases and the J segment 2 bases; nucleotides outside the gene matches: 7. Germline V gene lookup returns CDR1 SEHNR and CDR2 FQNEAQ (reference sequence). CDR3 length: 15 amino acids. The CDR3 nucleotides are TGTGCCAGCAGCTACGGACAGGGACGACCCTACGAGCAGTACTTC. It is translated as CASSYGQGRPYEQYF.

The V and J genes are TRBV11-2 and TRBJ2-1, with unresolved D. The CDR3 has 17 residues. Germline V CDR1 and CDR2: SGHAT, FQNNGV. V lost 0 bases and J lost 8, with 20 bases in between. The DNA of the CDR3 is TGTGCCAGCAGCTTAGATTTCACCGACGACCGGGTGGATGAGCAGTTCTTC. It encodes CASSLDFTDDRVDEQFF.

As to this clone: The junction and the germline gene differ at one end; a read error may be behind it. The rearrangement links TRBV7-7 to TRBJ2-5; D is perhaps TRBD2 (6 bases). The CDR3 is 16 amino acids. Looked up from germline, CDR1 is SSHAT and CDR2 is FNYEAQ (reference sequence). For the CDR3, the DNA is TGTGCTAGCAGCCCGACCGGGACTGGAATCCATGGGACCCAGTACTTC. Its translation: CASSPTGTGIHGTQYF.

The J gene is TRBJ1-2, the V gene TRBV9, with 10 bases fitting TRBD1. The V gene's germline CDR1 is SGDLS and CDR2 YYNGEE. V dropped 4 bases and J dropped 8; count of bases not matched to a gene: 5. The CDR3 has 13 amino acids. Here the CDR3 DNA reads TGTGCCAGCAGCTCCACGACAGGGGGCGGCTACACCTTC. Translating it yields CASSSTTGGGYTF.

This sequence joins TRBV4-1 and TRBJ2-4; TRBD1 agrees at 9 bases. Germline CDR1 and CDR2: MGHRA and YSYEKL. The CDR3 is 15 amino acids. The V segment lost 3 bases and the J segment 6 bases; nucleotides outside the gene matches: 6. The DNA for the CDR3 is TGCGCCAGCAGCCAGGACAGGGGAGGGCTAAACATTCAGTACTTC. This gives the protein CASSQDRGGLNIQYF.

This sequence joins TRBV10-2 and TRBJ1-1; D not certain. The germline V gene encodes CDR1 WSHSY and CDR2 SAAADI. This CDR3 region has 15 residues. V lost 2 bases and J 3 bases, leaving 13 bases between the germline ends. CDR3 residues: CASSEKGLGDTEAFF. For the CDR3, the DNA is TGCGCCAGCAGTGAGAAGGGCCTGGGAGACACTGAAGCTTTCTTT.

Of note for this clone: The same CDR3 can be traced to other DNA sequences in this sample. This chain connects TRBV4-1 to TRBJ2-3; 10 positions match TRBD2. Germline assignment: CDR1 MGHRA and CDR2 YSYEKL. The CDR3 runs 17 residues. The trim removed 0 bases at V and 2 bases at J, leaving 5 bases unmatched. The CDR3 spells CASSQESGRAHTDTQYF. In DNA, the CDR3 is TGCGCCAGCAGCCAAGAAAGCGGGAGGGCCCACACAGATACGCAGTATTTT.

The chain has TRBV20-1 and TRBJ2-1; the match to TRBD1 covers 7 bases. CDR1 and CDR2 from the germline V gene are DFQATT and SNEGSKA (reference sequence). The CDR3 totals 15 residues. V shed 3 bases and J 4 bases; nucleotides not matched to a gene: 9. Here the CDR3 reads CSASPGGPRYNEQFF. In DNA form, the CDR3 reads TGCAGTGCTAGTCCAGGGGGACCTAGATACAATGAGCAGTTCTTC.

The chain joins TRBV4-2 to TRBJ2-3; 8 bases fit TRBD2. J was trimmed by 4 bases and V by 4 bases; bases with no gene match: 13. Germline lookup yields CDR1 LGHNA and CDR2 YNFKEQ. The CDR3 runs 17 residues. The DNA of the CDR3 is TGTGCCAGCAGCCGAGACCCCGGGAGGGCCAACGCAGATACGCAGTATTTT. This codes for CASSRDPGRANADTQYF.

The chain is built from TRBV2 and TRBJ2-5, with 14 bases aligning to TRBD2. J was trimmed by 5 bases and V by 4 bases; bases with no gene match: 12. The CDR3 runs 18 residues. From germline, CDR1 is SNHLY and CDR2 FYNNEI. The CDR3 loop reads CASSVTLGTSGRRETQYF. DNA of the CDR3: TGTGCCAGCAGTGTAACCCTCGGGACTAGCGGGAGAAGGGAGACCCAGTACTTC.

This chain links TRBV11-2 with TRBJ2-3, with 9 bases fitting TRBD2. The CDR3 runs 15 residues. The junction had 4 bases not matched to a gene; V was cut back by 2 bases and J by 4 bases. CDR1 SGHAT and CDR2 FQNNGV come from the germline V gene. This CDR3 is CASSLRAGGSDTQYF. CDR3 DNA: TGTGCCAGCAGCTTAAGAGCGGGGGGCTCAGATACGCAGTATTTT. Filled out from reference TRBV11-2 and TRBJ2-3, the complete variable domain reads EAGVAQSPRYKIIEKRQSVAFWCNPISGHATLYWYQQILGQGPKLLIQFQNNGVVDDSQLPKDRFSAERLKGVDSTLKIQPAKLEDSAVYLCASSLRAGGSDTQYFGPGTRLTVL.

The chain recombines TRBV7-2 with TRBJ2-1, with 9 bases matching TRBD1. The V gene end was trimmed by 7 bases and the J gene end by 4 bases; junction bases not matched to a gene: 5. This CDR3 is 14 amino acids long. Germline CDR1 is SGHTA and CDR2 is FQGNSA. CDR3 sequence reads: CASIPGTGYNEQFF. The CDR3 DNA follows: TGTGCCAGCATTCCCGGGACAGGGTACAATGAGCAGTTCTTC.

The V call is TRBV2, the J call TRBJ2-7; 8 nucleotides align to TRBD1. V shed 8 bases and J 4 bases; nucleotides not matched to a gene: 10. This CDR3 contains 14 residues. CDR1 SNHLY and CDR2 FYNNEI come from the germline V gene. CDR3 sequence reads: CASGGDRGPYEQYF. Here the CDR3 DNA reads TGTGCCAGCGGGGGCGACAGGGGCCCGTACGAGCAGTACTTC.

This chain links TRBV11-3 with TRBJ2-1; 8 positions match TRBD1. Germline CDR1 reads SGHNT; CDR2 reads YENEEA. The CDR3 has 15 residues. Germline trimming cut 5 bases from V and 7 bases from J; bases unmatched to any gene: 10. CDR3: CASSGRSGGMNEQFF. The CDR3 DNA reads TGTGCCAGCAGCGGACGGTCAGGGGGCATGAATGAGCAGTTCTTC.

V gene TRBV28 combines with J gene TRBJ2-1; TRBD2 is a possible D gene (5 bases). The CDR3 totals 15 residues. CDR1 is MDHEN, CDR2 SYDVKM, per germline. V lost 7 bases, J lost 0 bases, and 13 bases lay in between. The CDR3: CASNQAASSYNEQFF. The DNA for the CDR3 is TGTGCCAGCAACCAAGCGGCAAGCTCCTACAATGAGCAGTTCTTC.

The CDR3 nucleotides are TGTGCCAGCTCACCGGGGACAACCTATAGCAATCAGCCCCAGCATTTT. It is translated as CASSPGTTYSNQPQHF. The chain recombines TRBV18 with TRBJ1-5; a possible D gene is TRBD1 (6 bases). Germline V gene sequence: CDR1 KGHSH, CDR2 LQKENI. With 3 bases removed from V and 0 bases from J, the gap between germline ends came to 12 bases. The CDR3 is 16 residues long.

The chain employs TRBV27 and TRBJ2-6; 7 bases map to TRBD1. Trimming cost V 7 bases and J 4 bases; bases outside gene matches: 7. CDR1 and CDR2 from the germline V gene are MNHEY and SMNVEV (reference sequence). The CDR3 extends over 15 amino acids. As DNA, the CDR3 is TGTGCCAGCACTTGGGACAGTATGGGGGCCAACGTCCTGACTTTC. Translating it yields CASTWDSMGANVLTF. The entire variable domain, with the rest obtained from reference TRBV27 and TRBJ2-6, is as follows: EAQVTQNPRYLITVTGKKLTVTCSQNMNHEYMSWYRQDPGLGLRQIYYSMNVEVTDKGDVPEGYKVSRKEKRNFPLILESPSPNQTSLYFCASTWDSMGANVLTFGAGSRLTVL.

In nucleotides, the CDR3 is TGCGCCAGCAGCCCCCCAGGGGTGCCGGACCAGTTCTTC. Translating it yields CASSPPGVPDQFF. The chain links TRBV4-1 to TRBJ2-1; a weak D match, TRBD1 (6 bases). V was trimmed by 4 bases and J by 13 bases, leaving 17 bases between them. This CDR3 is built from 13 residues. Per the germline V gene, CDR1 is MGHRA and CDR2 is YSYEKL.